Sequencing of this T cell receptor beta chain was carried out in a study of identical twins. This clonotype was counted ten times or more. Its target is not known. Using its own MiXCR run on the 5' RACE reads, TCRdb lists one record per CDR3 protein. The sample lists around 490,000 distinct CDR3 sequences, nearly 15% occurring once. The CDR3 spans 15 residues. Germline values: CDR1 SGHRS, CDR2 YFSETQ. V was clipped by 1 base and J by 8 bases; unmatched bases: 6. Broader study findings: Researchers caution that invariant MAIT and iNKT cells could partly confound zero-insertion analyses. The abundant beta clonotypes from cord blood had fewer insertions, and memory repertoires had none of this.

The donor group consisted entirely of healthy Caucasians. These same records also appear under a second study, on yellow fever vaccine responses in identical twins.

The source material was CD4+ T cells sorted from blood. The chain uses TRBV5-1 and TRBJ1-4, with 9 positions matching TRBD1. The TCR was taken from a woman aged 18-29 years in good health. CDR3: CASSLWGQGDEKLFF. CDR3 DNA: TGCGCCAGCAGCTTGTGGGGACAGGGCGACGAAAAACTGTTTTTT.